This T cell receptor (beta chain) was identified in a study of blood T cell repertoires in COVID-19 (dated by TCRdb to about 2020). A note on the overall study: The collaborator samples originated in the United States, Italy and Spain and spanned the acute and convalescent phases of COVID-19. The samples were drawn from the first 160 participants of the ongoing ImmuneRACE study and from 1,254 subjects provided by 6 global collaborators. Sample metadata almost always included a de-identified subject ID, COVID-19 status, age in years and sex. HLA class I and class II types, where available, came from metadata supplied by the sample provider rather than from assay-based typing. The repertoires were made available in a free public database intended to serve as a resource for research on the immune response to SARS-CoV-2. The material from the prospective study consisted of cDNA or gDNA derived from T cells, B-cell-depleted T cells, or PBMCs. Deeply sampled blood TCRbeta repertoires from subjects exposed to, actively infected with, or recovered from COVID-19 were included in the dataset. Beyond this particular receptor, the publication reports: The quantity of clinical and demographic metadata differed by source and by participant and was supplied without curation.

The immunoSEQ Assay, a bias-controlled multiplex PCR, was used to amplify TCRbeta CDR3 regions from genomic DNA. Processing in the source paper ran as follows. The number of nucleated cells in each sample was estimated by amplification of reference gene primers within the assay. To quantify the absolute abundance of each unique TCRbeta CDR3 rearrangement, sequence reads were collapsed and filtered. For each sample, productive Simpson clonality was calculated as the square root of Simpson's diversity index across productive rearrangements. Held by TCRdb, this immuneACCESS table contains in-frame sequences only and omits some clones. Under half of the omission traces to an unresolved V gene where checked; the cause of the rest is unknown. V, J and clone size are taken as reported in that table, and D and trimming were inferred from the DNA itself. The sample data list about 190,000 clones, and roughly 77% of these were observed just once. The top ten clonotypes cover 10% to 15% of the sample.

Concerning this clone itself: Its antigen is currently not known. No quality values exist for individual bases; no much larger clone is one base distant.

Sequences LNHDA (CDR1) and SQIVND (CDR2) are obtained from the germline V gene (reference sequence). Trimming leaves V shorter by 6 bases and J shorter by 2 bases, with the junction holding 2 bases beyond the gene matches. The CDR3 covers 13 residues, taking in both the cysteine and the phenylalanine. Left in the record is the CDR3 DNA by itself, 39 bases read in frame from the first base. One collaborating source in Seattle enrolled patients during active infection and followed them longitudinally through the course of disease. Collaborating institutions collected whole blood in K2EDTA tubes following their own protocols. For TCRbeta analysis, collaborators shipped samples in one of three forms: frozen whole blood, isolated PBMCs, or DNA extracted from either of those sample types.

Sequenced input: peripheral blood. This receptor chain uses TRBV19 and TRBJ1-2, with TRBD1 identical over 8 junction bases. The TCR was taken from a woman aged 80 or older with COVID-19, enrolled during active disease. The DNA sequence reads TGTGCCAGTAGCCGACAGGGGAACTATGGCTACACCTTC. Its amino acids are CASSRQGNYGYTF.